One and the same sample provided the 8 T cell receptor beta chains below, sequenced in a study of Tregs in tolerant kidney transplant recipients. Assay used: immunoSEQ multiplex PCR; TCRdb lists only in-frame clones, some missing. The sample has about 2,800 clones, approximately 39% seen once. No antigen is known for these receptors. Sample: Tregs from blood grown in culture. The source is a human donor in good health.

The chain recombines TRBV27 with TRBJ1-1; TRBD1 might be the D (6 bases). Germline assignment: CDR1 MNHEY and CDR2 SMNVEV (reference sequence). The CDR3 loop spans 14 amino acids. Trimming took 6 bases from V and 6 from J, leaving 17 bases between them. CDR3 sequence reads: CASSGNRVLSEAFF. Written as DNA, the CDR3 is TGTGCCAGCAGCGGGAACAGGGTATTGTCTGAAGCTTTCTTT.

By sample share, this clone is large. V gene TRBV18 combines with J gene TRBJ1-2; D is ambiguous. The germline V and J ends were trimmed by 3 bases and 4 bases, with 12 bases remaining between them. Germline V gives CDR1 KGHSH, CDR2 LQKENI. The CDR3 is 14 amino acids. The CDR3 DNA reads TGTGCCAGCTCACCCTTACCGGCGGGCTATGGCTACACCTTC. Translated: CASSPLPAGYGYTF.

In this sample, this clone is large. The V and J genes are TRBV18 and TRBJ1-6; D perhaps matches TRBD1 (6 bases). The V end was cut by 2 bases, the J end by 6 bases, with 8 bases between. The CDR3 length is 14 residues. Germline V CDR1 and CDR2: KGHSH, LQKENI. CDR3 DNA: TGTGCCAGCTCACCAGGGGGGCCTAATTCACCCCTCCACTTT. It translates to CASSPGGPNSPLHF. Looking up the rest from reference TRBV18 and TRBJ1-6 gives the full variable domain: NAGVMQNPRHLVRRRGQEARLRCSPMKGHSHVYWYRQLPEEGLKFMVYLQKENIIDESGMPKERFSAEFPKEGPSILRIQQVVRGDSAAYFCASSPGGPNSPLHFGNGTRLTVT.

Only a few counts were recorded for this clone. V and J are TRBV6-6 and TRBJ1-2; no firm D call. Trimming left V 0 bases short and J 0 bases short, with 5 bases between. Germline V gene sequence: CDR1 MNHNY, CDR2 SVGAGI (reference sequence). The CDR3 has 14 amino acids. The CDR3 DNA reads TGTGCCAGCAGTTACTCGGCGGCTAACTATGGCTACACCTTC. Encoded protein: CASSYSAANYGYTF.

This clone counts as large. The chain links TRBV7-9 to TRBJ1-2, with 12 bases that match TRBD1. Germline V gene data show CDR1 as SEHNR and CDR2 as FQNEAQ (reference sequence). The V segment lost 5 bases and the J segment 7 bases; nucleotides outside the gene matches: 17. This CDR3 region has 18 residues. The CDR3 loop reads CASSRTRSGTGGEGGYTF. The CDR3 DNA reads TGTGCCAGCAGCCGGACCCGGTCCGGGACAGGGGGCGAAGGTGGCTACACCTTC.

The chain couples TRBV29-1 to TRBJ1-5; no definite D call. Germline V gene data show CDR1 as SQVTM and CDR2 as ANQGSEA. The CDR3 covers 14 residues. Trimming took 7 bases from V and 4 from J, leaving 17 bases between them. The CDR3 loop is CSAEFSGLNQPQHF. The CDR3 nucleotides read TGCAGCGCCGAGTTTTCGGGGTTGAATCAGCCCCAGCATTTT. The full variable domain, rest sourced from reference TRBV29-1 and TRBJ1-5, is SAVISQKPSRDICQRGTSLTIQCQVDSQVTMMFWYRQQPGQSLTLIATANQGSEATYESGFVIDKFPISRPNLTFSTLTVSNMSPEDSSIYLCSAEFSGLNQPQHFGDGTRLSIL.

In this sample, this clone is large. V gene TRBV5-4 combines with J gene TRBJ2-7, with D uncertain. Germline V gene sequence: CDR1 SGHNT, CDR2 YYREEE (reference sequence). Trimming removed 0 bases at V and 6 bases at J, with 4 bases between. The CDR3 is 11 residues long. The chain's CDR3 is CASSLGLEQYF. CDR3 nucleotides: TGTGCCAGCAGCTTGGGTCTCGAGCAGTACTTC.

The rearrangement joins TRBV12-5 to TRBJ2-2, with D perhaps TRBD2 (6 bases). V was clipped by 1 base and J by 4 bases, with 16 bases between them. Germline CDR1 LGHNT, CDR2 FRNRAP. The CDR3 totals 17 residues. In nucleotides, the CDR3 is TGTGCTAGTGGTTTGGAGGTCGCCGCCGGGAGCACCGGGGAGCTGTTTTTT. Protein: CASGLEVAAGSTGELFF.